These 30 T cell receptor beta chains originate from one sample sequenced in a study of CD8 T cells in Susac syndrome. RNA in amounts of roughly 0.5 to 1 ug was reverse transcribed with random hexamers. From the immunoSEQ multiplex PCR reads, TCRdb called clonotypes with MiXCR, one entry per CDR3 protein. The repertoire holds 120,000 to 150,000 distinct CDR3 sequences, with approximately 95% as singletons. The specimen sequenced was CD4+ T cells from PBMCs. The receptors derive from a human donor in good health.

This chain links TRBV5-1 with TRBJ1-1, with TRBD1 as a possible D gene (6 bases). The V gene's germline CDR1 is SGHRS and CDR2 YFSETQ. CDR3 length equals 14 residues. V gave up 0 bases and J gave up 11 bases, with 17 bases separating them. Written as DNA, the CDR3 is TGCGCCAGCAGCTTGGGGGACCGGGGGCCGAGGGCTTTCTTT. This sequence encodes CASSLGDRGPRAFF.

The chain carries TRBV3-1 and TRBJ2-5, with D uncertain. CDR3 length equals 15 residues. Per the germline V gene, CDR1 is LGHDT and CDR2 is YNNKEL (reference sequence). With 3 bases removed from V and 4 bases from J, the gap between germline ends came to 15 bases. The CDR3 loop is CASSHPAVGGETQYF. Here the CDR3 DNA reads TGTGCCAGCAGCCATCCCGCGGTTGGCGGAGAGACCCAGTACTTC.

The V gene is TRBV6-6, the J gene TRBJ1-5, with D perhaps matching TRBD1 (6 bases). The CDR3 spans 14 residues. Trimming removed 2 bases at V and 4 bases at J, with 9 bases between. The germline V gene encodes CDR1 MNHNY and CDR2 SVGAGI (reference sequence). DNA for the CDR3: TGTGCCAGCAGTTACGAACAGGGAAATCAGCCCCAGCATTTT. It translates to CASSYEQGNQPQHF.

The rearrangement uses TRBV28 and TRBJ1-4; D remains ambiguous. CDR3 length: 13 residues. Trimming took off 1 base at V and 13 bases at J, with 13 bases between the two ends. Germline-derived CDR1 and CDR2 are MDHEN and SYDVKM. CDR3 bases: TGTGCCAGCAGTTTATCCCCCAATCTTAGACTGTTTTTT. This gives the protein CASSLSPNLRLFF.

V usage is TRBV4-2 and J usage is TRBJ1-5; D is perhaps TRBD1 (5 bases). The CDR3 runs 15 residues. The germline V gene has CDR1 LGHNA and CDR2 YNFKEQ. Trimming took off 4 bases at V and 1 base at J, with 11 bases between the two ends. CDR3: CASSPHGGSNQPQHF. The CDR3 DNA follows: TGTGCCAGCAGCCCGCACGGGGGGAGCAATCAGCCCCAGCATTTT.

The chain recombines TRBV6-1 with TRBJ2-2, with D perhaps matching TRBD1 (6 bases). The CDR3 covers 16 residues. Germline CDR1 and CDR2: MNHNS and SASEGT. The V gene lost 6 bases and the J gene lost 4 bases, with 18 bases spanning the gap. The CDR3 is CASRTSDSHLTGELFF. In DNA form, the CDR3 reads TGTGCCAGCAGGACCTCGGACAGCCACCTCACCGGGGAGCTGTTTTTT.

The chain uses TRBV6-1 and TRBJ2-1; tentative D call: TRBD1 (7 bases). V lost 6 bases and J 1 base, leaving 13 bases between the germline ends. CDR1 is MNHNS and CDR2 is SASEGT in the germline V gene. The CDR3 runs 15 residues. The CDR3: CASRKTGRSYNEQFF. CDR3 bases: TGTGCCAGCAGAAAGACAGGGAGGTCCTACAATGAGCAGTTCTTC.

Only one count was recorded for this clonotype. The rearrangement links TRBV19 to TRBJ1-5; D perhaps matches TRBD1 (5 bases). Germline CDR1 and CDR2: LNHDA and SQIVND (reference sequence). This CDR3 spans 15 amino acids. Trimming shortened V by 6 bases and J by 5 bases, and 17 bases separated the two germline ends. The DNA for the CDR3 is TGTGCCAGTAGGGCCGGGACCTTACCCCATCAGCCCCAGCATTTT. Protein product: CASRAGTLPHQPQHF.

The rearrangement joins TRBV20-1 to TRBJ2-7; 8 bases line up with TRBD2. This CDR3 contains 15 residues. CDR1 DFQATT and CDR2 SNEGSKA come from the germline V gene (reference sequence). Trimming at V came to 5 bases and at J to 2 bases, leaving 11 bases not matched to a gene. CDR3 residues: CSADLLADPAYEQYF. For the CDR3, the DNA is TGCAGTGCTGATCTACTAGCGGATCCTGCCTACGAGCAGTACTTC.

This clonotype was recorded once. This chain connects TRBV29-1 to TRBJ1-1, with D hard to call. The CDR3 extends over 15 amino acids. Germline V gene data show CDR1 as SQVTM and CDR2 as ANQGSEA. V was cut by 2 bases and J by 3 bases, with 16 bases left in between. This chain's CDR3 is CSVETWTFGDTEAFF. CDR3 bases: TGCAGCGTTGAAACTTGGACCTTCGGGGACACTGAAGCTTTCTTT.

This clonotype is a singleton in its sample. J is TRBJ2-2 and V is TRBV19; D may correspond to TRBD1 or TRBD2 (5 bases each). CDR3 length: 16 residues. V gave up 5 bases and J gave up 6 bases, with 19 bases separating them. The germline V gene encodes CDR1 LNHDA and CDR2 SQIVND (reference sequence). CDR3 sequence reads: CASSPRGRVGAGELFF. The CDR3 DNA reads TGTGCCAGTAGTCCCCGGGGCAGGGTCGGCGCCGGGGAGCTGTTTTTT.

This chain uses TRBV10-1 with TRBJ2-1; D may match TRBD1 or TRBD2 (5 bases each). The CDR3 has 16 residues. Germline V lookup: CDR1 WNHNN, CDR2 SYGVQD (reference sequence). Trimming pared 3 bases from V and 6 bases from J, leaving 18 bases between. CDR3 coding DNA: TGCGCCAGCAGTGACCCCACGGGGCTCCCCCCCAATGAGCAGTTCTTC. As protein: CASSDPTGLPPNEQFF.

J is TRBJ1-4 and V is TRBV20-1, with TRBD1 matching 7 bases. The V gene end was trimmed by 6 bases and the J gene end by 1 base; junction bases not matched to a gene: 8. This CDR3 spans 15 amino acids. From germline, CDR1 is DFQATT and CDR2 SNEGSKA (reference sequence). This CDR3 reads CSASRQGLTNEKLFF. The CDR3, as DNA: TGCAGTGCCAGCAGACAGGGCTTAACTAATGAAAAACTGTTTTTT.

The V gene is TRBV7-8, the J gene TRBJ2-7, with 7 nucleotides matching TRBD1. Germline CDR1 SGHVS, CDR2 FQNEAQ. J lost 2 bases, V lost 2 bases, and 3 bases had no gene match. CDR3 length: 14 amino acids. This chain's CDR3 is CASSLTGTAYEQYF. The CDR3 DNA is TGTGCCAGCAGCTTAACAGGGACAGCCTACGAGCAGTACTTC.

The gene calls are TRBV6-5 and TRBJ1-1; 8 bases agree with TRBD1. Germline loops: CDR1 MNHEY, CDR2 SVGAGI. V lost 6 bases and J lost 8; bases outside the gene matches: 14. The CDR3 has 15 amino acids. The chain's CDR3 is CASRIDRGRVLEAFF. CDR3 coding DNA: TGTGCCAGCAGGATAGACAGGGGCCGGGTCCTGGAAGCTTTCTTT.

The chain links TRBV18 to TRBJ2-1; 8 positions match TRBD1. The CDR3 totals 15 residues. Losses at the gene ends were 6 bases for V and 3 bases for J; bases not matched to a gene: 7. Germline-derived CDR1 and CDR2 are KGHSH and LQKENI. The CDR3 protein is CASSPGQGGYNEQFF. The CDR3 DNA follows: TGTGCCAGCTCCCCCGGACAGGGAGGCTACAATGAGCAGTTCTTC. Combining the CDR3 with reference TRBV18 and TRBJ2-1 gives the whole variable domain NAGVMQNPRHLVRRRGQEARLRCSPMKGHSHVYWYRQLPEEGLKFMVYLQKENIIDESGMPKERFSAEFPKEGPSILRIQQVVRGDSAAYFCASSPGQGGYNEQFFGPGTRLTVL.

V is TRBV9 and J is TRBJ2-6; 7 positions match TRBD1. Per germline, CDR1 SGDLS and CDR2 YYNGEE. The CDR3 spans 17 residues. The junction had 6 bases not matched to a gene; V was cut back by 2 bases and J by 1 base. DNA for the CDR3: TGTGCCAGCAGCGTGCACAGGGGCGGGTCTGGGGCCAACGTCCTGACTTTC. Its translation: CASSVHRGGSGANVLTF.

V and J are TRBV2 and TRBJ2-7; 7 bases fit TRBD2. Trimming cost V 5 bases and J 2 bases; bases outside gene matches: 6. The CDR3 covers 14 residues. Germline CDR1 reads SNHLY; CDR2 reads FYNNEI. The CDR3: CASSRGLTTYEQYF. CDR3 in DNA: TGTGCCAGCAGTCGGGGACTAACAACCTACGAGCAGTACTTC.

The chain carries TRBV4-1 and TRBJ2-2; D could derive from TRBD1 or TRBD2 (6 bases each). Trimming took 4 bases from V and 7 from J, leaving 19 bases between them. This CDR3 has 16 residues. CDR1 MGHRA and CDR2 YSYEKL come from the germline V gene. The CDR3 nucleotides read TGCGCCAGCAGCCCTCCGAGGGGGGTGCAAATCGGGGAGCTGTTTTTT. Amino acids: CASSPPRGVQIGELFF.

This clonotype was seen only once. This chain uses TRBV12-3 or TRBV12-4 with TRBJ2-5; D is unclear. Trimming removed 3 bases at V and 1 base at J, with 9 bases between. There are 14 residues in the CDR3. The CDR3 protein is CASSFGGFQETQYF. CDR3 nucleotide sequence: TGTGCCAGCAGTTTCGGTGGGTTCCAAGAGACCCAGTACTTC.

The rearrangement links TRBV20-1 to TRBJ2-3; perhaps TRBD1 as D (6 bases). CDR1 DFQATT and CDR2 SNEGSKA come from the germline V gene (reference sequence). Trimming left V 5 bases short and J 1 base short, with 16 bases between. This CDR3 comprises 15 residues. CDR3 in amino acids: CSARRDTGGTDTQYF. The CDR3 DNA is TGCAGTGCTCGACGGGACACCGGAGGCACAGATACGCAGTATTTT.

The chain is built from TRBV10-3 and TRBJ2-1; maybe TRBD1 (5 bases). The germline CDR1 and CDR2 sequences are ENHRY and SYGVKD. This CDR3 has 13 residues. Trimming shortened V by 4 bases and J by 6 bases, and 10 bases separated the two germline ends. The CDR3 DNA is TGTGCCATCAGTGCTGACAGTCCCAATGAGCAGTTCTTC. Translated: CAISADSPNEQFF.

The chain couples TRBV12-3 or TRBV12-4 to TRBJ2-1; D is undetermined. CDR3 length: 12 amino acids. V lost 8 bases to trimming and J lost 3 bases, with 8 bases between them. The CDR3 DNA sequence: TGTGCCAGCCGGACGGACTACAATGAGCAGTTCTTC. Translated, it gives CASRTDYNEQFF.

The genes are TRBV5-1 and TRBJ2-1; 10 positions match TRBD1. The J segment lost 8 bases and the V segment lost 4 bases, leaving 3 bases of the junction unmatched. The CDR3 consists of 13 residues. The germline CDR1 and CDR2 sequences are SGHRS and YFSETQ. This CDR3 reads CASSRDRGDEQFF. CDR3 nucleotide sequence: TGCGCCAGCAGCCGGGACAGGGGAGATGAGCAGTTCTTC.

The CDR3 nucleotides are TGTGCCACCAGTGACCGCCCCACGACAGCCACCTACACAGATACGCAGTATTTT. Encoded protein: CATSDRPTTATYTDTQYF. V gene TRBV24-1 combines with J gene TRBJ2-3, with D perhaps TRBD1 (5 bases). Trimming removed 4 bases at V and 2 bases at J, with 21 bases between. Germline CDR1 and CDR2: KGHDR and SFDVKD. The CDR3 sequence is 18 residues long.

The chain links TRBV28 to TRBJ2-5; TRBD2 might be the D (6 bases). This CDR3 contains 15 residues. Trimming pared 3 bases from V and 4 bases from J, leaving 15 bases between. Germline lookup yields CDR1 MDHEN and CDR2 SYDVKM. Here the CDR3 DNA reads TGTGCCAGCAGTTTGGGGGGAGGTAGTTTAGAGACCCAGTACTTC. This sequence encodes CASSLGGGSLETQYF.

The chain employs TRBV4-2 and TRBJ1-2; no reliable D call. The CDR3 has 17 residues. Trimming took 0 bases from V and 4 from J, leaving 18 bases between them. Germline CDR1 reads LGHNA; CDR2 reads YNFKEQ. CDR3 region: CASSQDLASRVGYGYTF. DNA of the CDR3: TGTGCCAGCAGCCAAGATTTGGCGTCGAGGGTGGGCTATGGCTACACCTTC.

The chain couples TRBV12-3 or TRBV12-4 to TRBJ2-7; the match to TRBD1 covers 10 bases. Trimming took 2 bases from V and 5 from J; bases not matched to a gene: 3. The length of the CDR3 is 14 residues. CDR3 amino acids: CASSLTGQGHEQYF. As DNA, the CDR3 is TGTGCCAGCAGTTTAACGGGACAGGGGCACGAGCAGTACTTC.

This sequence joins TRBV5-1 and TRBJ1-2; 9 bases are a match to TRBD1. The germline gives CDR1 SGHRS, CDR2 YFSETQ. Trimming at V came to 2 bases and at J to 3 bases, leaving 14 bases not matched to a gene. The CDR3 is made up of 18 amino acids. In DNA form, the CDR3 reads TGCGCCAGCAGCTTATCCTCCCGTGGGACAGGGAGGGACTATGGCTACACCTTC. It specifies CASSLSSRGTGRDYGYTF.

The V call is TRBV5-1, the J call TRBJ1-2; D unclear. Trimming stripped 1 base from V and 1 base from J, with 17 bases between. The CDR3 is 17 amino acids. CDR1 SGHRS and CDR2 YFSETQ come from the germline V gene. CDR3 DNA: TGCGCCAGCAGCTTGTTGGCATCCCGGAAAGATAACTATGGCTACACCTTC. This sequence encodes CASSLLASRKDNYGYTF. Variable domain in full (rest from reference TRBV5-1 and TRBJ1-2): KAGVTQTPRYLIKTRGQQVTLSCSPISGHRSVSWYQQTPGQGLQFLFEYFSETQRNKGNFPGRFSGRQFSNSRSEMNVSTLELGDSALYLCASSLLASRKDNYGYTFGSGTRLTVV.